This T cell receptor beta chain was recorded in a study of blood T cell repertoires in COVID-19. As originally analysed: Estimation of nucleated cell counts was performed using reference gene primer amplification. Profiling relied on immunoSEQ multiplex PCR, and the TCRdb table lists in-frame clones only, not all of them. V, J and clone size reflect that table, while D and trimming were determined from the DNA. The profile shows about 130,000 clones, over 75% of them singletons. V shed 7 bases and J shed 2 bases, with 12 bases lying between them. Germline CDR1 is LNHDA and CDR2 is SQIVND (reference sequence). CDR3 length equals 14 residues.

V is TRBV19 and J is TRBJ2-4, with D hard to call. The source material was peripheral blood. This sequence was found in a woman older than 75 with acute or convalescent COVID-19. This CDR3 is CASTIDGSKNIQYF. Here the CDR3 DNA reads TGTGCCAGTACCATCGACGGGTCCAAAAACATTCAGTACTTC.